The 30 T cell receptor beta chains listed next were all sequenced from one sample in a study of patients and donors after allogeneic stem cell transplantation (dated by TCRdb to between 2020 and 2021). The library was built by means of RT-PCR. For sequencing, a NextSeq 550 was employed. TCRdb trimmed the raw reads at Q25, called clones with MiXCR and kept productive beta chains. Each record represents a unique CDR3 protein, reported with the most common genes and DNA among its rows. The sample table contains about a million distinct CDR3 sequences; only one count was recorded for about a sixth of them. The top ten constitute around 6% of the sample. The sample taken for sequencing was blood, either unsorted or a sorted T cell fraction (not recorded which). The receptors come from a human donor who was either an allogeneic HSCT recipient or a stem cell or donor lymphocyte infusion donor (not recorded which). It is not recorded whose cells these are; they may come from a transplant donor.

The chain carries TRBV6-5 and TRBJ1-2, with 10 bases that match TRBD1. The germline CDR1 and CDR2 sequences are MNHEY and SVGAGI. This CDR3 is built from 15 residues. Losses at the gene ends were 0 bases for V and 4 bases for J; bases not matched to a gene: 2. CDR3 in DNA: TGTGCCAGCAGTTACTCGGACAGGGGGTTCTATGGCTACACCTTC. Translating gives CASSYSDRGFYGYTF.

This clonotype has more than one count but fewer than ten. This sequence joins TRBV15 and TRBJ2-5; TRBD2 might be the D (6 bases). The CDR3 spans 14 residues. The V gene's germline CDR1 is LNHNV and CDR2 YYDKDF (reference sequence). V was pared by 0 bases and J by 4 bases, with 9 bases between. CDR3 nucleotide sequence: TGTGCCACCAGCAGAGATCCCGGGGGAGAGACCCAGTACTTC. This sequence encodes CATSRDPGGETQYF.

J is TRBJ2-2 and V is TRBV5-1, with 9 bases that match TRBD1. Trimming took 4 bases from V and 7 from J; bases not matched to a gene: 8. The CDR3 consists of 15 residues. CDR1 and CDR2 (germline): SGHRS, YFSETQ. The CDR3 is CASSTTGTGYGELFF. The CDR3 nucleotides read TGCGCCAGCAGCACGACCGGGACAGGGTACGGGGAGCTGTTTTTT.

The chain uses TRBV20-1 and TRBJ1-2; D is unclear. CDR1 and CDR2 from the germline V gene are DFQATT and SNEGSKA (reference sequence). The V and J ends lost 0 bases and 5 bases respectively, with 13 bases between them. CDR3 length equals 14 residues. The CDR3 here is CSARDPRRGYGYTF. In DNA form, the CDR3 reads TGCAGTGCTAGAGATCCCAGACGAGGGTATGGCTACACCTTC.

The chain carries TRBV25-1 and TRBJ1-1; D is unclear. CDR3 size: 12 residues. Germline loops: CDR1 MGHDK, CDR2 SYGVNS. Trimming took 0 bases from V and 10 from J, leaving 9 bases between them. The CDR3 nucleotides are TGTGCCAGCAGTGAATATTCGGGAGTAGCTTTCTTT. Its translation: CASSEYSGVAFF.

V and J are TRBV20-1 and TRBJ1-3; no firm D call. Trimming removed 0 bases from V and 0 bases from J, with 9 bases in between. Germline lookup yields CDR1 DFQATT and CDR2 SNEGSKA (reference sequence). CDR3 length equals 15 residues. CDR3 DNA: TGCAGTGCTAGAGATACACAGAGCTCTGGAAACACCATATATTTT. The encoded protein is CSARDTQSSGNTIYF.

The sample holds a few counts of this clonotype. The chain recombines TRBV12-3 or TRBV12-4 with TRBJ1-1; TRBD1 agrees at 10 bases. Unmatched junction bases numbered 13, after V lost 9 bases and J lost 3 bases. The CDR3 extends over 16 amino acids. The CDR3 nucleotides read TGTGCCAGTAAGACAGGGGGCGCCTTGGGGGACACTGAAGCTTTCTTT. Its protein product is CASKTGGALGDTEAFF.

This sequence joins TRBV5-4 and TRBJ1-1, with 9 bases lining up with TRBD1. The V segment lost 4 bases and the J segment 1 base; nucleotides outside the gene matches: 8. CDR1 and CDR2 from the germline V gene are SGHNT and YYREEE (reference sequence). The CDR3 runs 16 residues. Here the CDR3 reads CASSLTGGQGNTEAFF. The CDR3 DNA sequence: TGTGCCAGCAGCCTTACGGGGGGACAGGGGAACACTGAAGCTTTCTTT.

The gene calls are TRBV5-1 and TRBJ2-1; D is perhaps TRBD1 (5 bases). Germline values: CDR1 SGHRS, CDR2 YFSETQ. CDR3 length: 15 amino acids. Trimming pared 7 bases from V and 9 bases from J, leaving 23 bases between. The CDR3 DNA reads as TGCGCCAGCGCCCCCCTAGACAGAGCCTTGGGTGAGCAGTTCTTC. Amino acids: CASAPLDRALGEQFF.

The J gene is TRBJ2-7, the V gene TRBV6-2 or TRBV6-3; D unresolved. The V gene lost 5 bases and the J gene lost 0 bases, with 5 bases spanning the gap. CDR3 size: 12 residues. Germline V CDR1 and CDR2: MNHEY, SVGEGT. The CDR3 spells CASSPISYEQYF. In DNA form, the CDR3 reads TGTGCCAGCAGTCCCATCTCCTACGAGCAGTACTTC.

This clonotype was recorded many times. The J gene is TRBJ1-5, the V gene TRBV7-2; D is possibly TRBD1 (5 bases). This CDR3 comprises 14 residues. Trimming took 4 bases from V and 7 from J, leaving 14 bases between them. Germline V lookup: CDR1 SGHTA, CDR2 FQGNSA. Written as DNA, the CDR3 is TGTGCCAGCAGCTGGGGGAGGGGTCGACAGCCCCAGCATTTT. This gives the protein CASSWGRGRQPQHF. The entire variable domain, with the rest obtained from reference TRBV7-2 and TRBJ1-5, is as follows: GAGVSQSPSNKVTEKGKDVELRCDPISGHTALYWYRQSLGQGLEFLIYFQGNSAPDKSGLPSDRFSAERTGGSVSTLTIQRTQQEDSAVYLCASSWGRGRQPQHFGDGTRLSIL.

The rearrangement joins TRBV20-1 to TRBJ2-7; 12 bases are a match to TRBD2. The germline V gene has CDR1 DFQATT and CDR2 SNEGSKA (reference sequence). CDR3 length: 17 residues. Trimming took 3 bases from V and 4 from J; bases not matched to a gene: 13. The CDR3 DNA sequence: TGCAGTGCTAGTAAGTTTCCTAGCGGGAGGGCAAGTTACGAGCAGTACTTC. Amino acids: CSASKFPSGRASYEQYF.

This clonotype was counted many times. The V call is TRBV4-3, the J call TRBJ2-3, with 7 bases fitting TRBD2. V was clipped by 5 bases and J by 0 bases; unmatched bases: 5. CDR1 and CDR2 from the germline V gene are LGHNA and YSLEER. CDR3 length equals 15 residues. The CDR3 bases are TGCGCCAGCAGCGCTAGCGGATTAAGCACAGATACGCAGTATTTT. Encoded protein: CASSASGLSTDTQYF.

The chain has TRBV27 and TRBJ2-5; a weak D match, TRBD2 (5 bases). The germline gives CDR1 MNHEY, CDR2 SMNVEV (reference sequence). CDR3 size: 12 residues. Trimming removed 6 bases from V and 5 bases from J, with 10 bases in between. CDR3 in amino acids: CASRSRRETQYF. The CDR3 DNA reads as TGTGCCAGCAGGTCTAGGAGGGAGACCCAGTACTTC.

The J gene is TRBJ2-5, the V gene TRBV6-1; the match to TRBD1 covers 10 bases. The V gene end was trimmed by 8 bases and the J gene end by 4 bases; junction bases not matched to a gene: 7. Germline V gene sequence: CDR1 MNHNS, CDR2 SASEGT. CDR3 length equals 14 residues. CDR3 amino acids: CASLEDRGGETQYF. In DNA, the CDR3 is TGTGCCAGCCTAGAGGACAGGGGGGGAGAGACCCAGTACTTC.

This clonotype was counted only a few times. The chain has TRBV29-1 and TRBJ1-5; D perhaps matches TRBD1 (6 bases). This CDR3 is 13 amino acids long. V lost 6 bases and J 6 bases, leaving 15 bases between the germline ends. Germline loops: CDR1 SQVTM, CDR2 ANQGSEA. This CDR3 reads CSVRGPGGQPQHF. DNA of the CDR3: TGCAGCGTCCGGGGGCCAGGCGGTCAGCCCCAGCATTTT. The whole variable domain, filled in from reference TRBV29-1 and TRBJ1-5, reads SAVISQKPSRDICQRGTSLTIQCQVDSQVTMMFWYRQQPGQSLTLIATANQGSEATYESGFVIDKFPISRPNLTFSTLTVSNMSPEDSSIYLCSVRGPGGQPQHFGDGTRLSIL.

The rearrangement joins TRBV18 to TRBJ1-5; a possible D gene is TRBD1 (6 bases). The ends were cut back, 3 bases at V and 6 bases at J, with 15 bases in the middle. CDR3 length: 15 residues. From germline, CDR1 is KGHSH and CDR2 LQKENI. DNA for the CDR3: TGTGCCAGCTCACCCCTGGGGGGCGAAGGTCAGCCCCAGCATTTT. It is translated as CASSPLGGEGQPQHF.

The rearrangement joins TRBV7-2 to TRBJ2-7; 10 bases map to TRBD2. CDR3 length: 16 amino acids. Trimming took 6 bases from V and 2 from J; bases not matched to a gene: 10. CDR1 is SGHTA and CDR2 is FQGNSA in the germline V gene. The chain's CDR3 is CASRGASGGLTYEQYF. The DNA of the CDR3 is TGTGCCAGCAGGGGCGCTAGCGGGGGCCTTACCTACGAGCAGTACTTC.

This clonotype was counted a single time. The CDR3 sequence: CAWTLDRDNEQFF. The CDR3 nucleotides are TGTGCCTGGACACTGGACAGGGACAATGAGCAGTTCTTC. This chain uses TRBV30 with TRBJ2-1; TRBD1 agrees at 8 bases. J gave up 5 bases and V 4 bases, and 4 bases lay outside the gene matches. The CDR3 loop spans 13 amino acids. From germline, CDR1 is GTSNPN and CDR2 SVGIG (reference sequence).

The CDR3 loop is CAWGPGVTNTEAFF. The CDR3 nucleotides are TGTGCCTGGGGGCCGGGAGTAACGAACACTGAAGCTTTCTTT. V is TRBV30 and J is TRBJ1-1; D not certain. Between the trimmed V and J ends, which lost 5 bases and 1 base, there was a span of 14 bases. This CDR3 is built from 14 residues. Germline-derived CDR1 and CDR2 are GTSNPN and SVGIG (reference sequence).

J is TRBJ2-7 and V is TRBV7-3, with D possibly matching TRBD2 (6 bases). Trimming pared 2 bases from V and 0 bases from J, leaving 11 bases between. The CDR3 is 15 residues long. Germline V CDR1 and CDR2: SGHTA, FQGTGA. The CDR3, as DNA: TGTGCCAGCAGCTTATTCGCGGGGAGCTCCTACGAGCAGTACTTC. Amino acid sequence: CASSLFAGSSYEQYF.

This clonotype was observed a few times. This chain joins TRBV7-9 and TRBJ1-3, with D uncertain. Germline CDR1 is SEHNR and CDR2 is FQNEAQ (reference sequence). The CDR3 has 15 residues. V shed 5 bases and J shed 0 bases, with 11 bases lying between them. The CDR3 bases are TGTGCCAGCAGCGCTTACGGGGACTCTGGAAACACCATATATTTT. Amino acid sequence: CASSAYGDSGNTIYF.

This clonotype turned up a few times. The chain uses TRBV6-5 and TRBJ2-2; D not certain. V was shortened by 2 bases and J by 8 bases, with 12 bases between the two germline ends. CDR3 size: 14 residues. Germline V gene data show CDR1 as MNHEY and CDR2 as SVGAGI. CDR3 sequence (DNA): TGTGCCAGCAGTTACGGCGAGGATCGAGGGGAGCTGTTTTTT. Protein sequence: CASSYGEDRGELFF.

This CDR3 is CASSLDWTGRNTGELFF. The CDR3 region has the DNA TGTGCCAGCAGCTTGGATTGGACAGGGCGGAACACCGGGGAGCTGTTTTTT. J is TRBJ2-2 and V is TRBV5-8, with 8 bases that match TRBD1. CDR3 length: 17 amino acids. Trimming at V came to 0 bases and at J to 1 base, leaving 5 bases not matched to a gene. Per the germline V gene, CDR1 is SGHTS and CDR2 is YDEGEE.

This chain uses TRBV29-1 with TRBJ2-5, with D maybe TRBD2 (5 bases). There are 13 residues in the CDR3. The germline CDR1 and CDR2 sequences are SQVTM and ANQGSEA. V dropped 7 bases and J dropped 0 bases, with 12 bases sitting between them. The CDR3 sequence is CSAGSGNQETQYF. CDR3 nucleotide sequence: TGCAGCGCGGGATCCGGTAACCAAGAGACCCAGTACTTC.

The chain recombines TRBV4-1 with TRBJ2-3; no reliable D call. The length of the CDR3 is 14 residues. Trimming removed 0 bases from V and 3 bases from J, with 7 bases in between. The germline V gene has CDR1 MGHRA and CDR2 YSYEKL. CDR3 DNA sequence: TGCGCCAGCAGCCAAGATCTCAATACAGATACGCAGTATTTT. Residues: CASSQDLNTDTQYF.

This clonotype has a handful of counts. The genes are TRBV4-2 and TRBJ2-4; the D gene could be TRBD1 or TRBD2 (7 bases each). The germline gives CDR1 LGHNA, CDR2 YNFKEQ. The CDR3 is 18 residues long. V was pared by 0 bases and J by 1 base, with 16 bases between. The CDR3 DNA reads as TGTGCCAGCAGCCAAGAGGGGGGGGACAGACGGGCCAAAAACATTCAGTACTTC. Translated: CASSQEGGDRRAKNIQYF.

This clonotype was detected only a few times. This rearrangement joins TRBV6-5 to TRBJ2-3, with D unclear. This CDR3 comprises 14 residues. V was trimmed by 2 bases and J by 4 bases, leaving 10 bases between them. Germline V gene sequence: CDR1 MNHEY, CDR2 SVGAGI. The CDR3 spells CASSYDPTSDTQYF. CDR3 in DNA: TGTGCCAGCAGTTACGACCCAACTTCAGATACGCAGTATTTT.

This clonotype was counted between two and nine times. The genes are TRBV2 and TRBJ2-2; 7 nucleotides match TRBD1. The length of the CDR3 is 15 residues. The germline CDR1 and CDR2 sequences are SNHLY and FYNNEI. V lost 6 bases to trimming and J lost 4 bases; unmatched junction nucleotides: 8. CDR3 DNA sequence: TGTGCCAGCAGCTACCAGGGGGTTGTCACCGGGGAGCTGTTTTTT. As protein: CASSYQGVVTGELFF.

This clonotype was seen a few times. The J gene is TRBJ1-2, the V gene TRBV14; no firm D call. V lost 1 base to trimming and J lost 3 bases, with 12 bases between them. Looked up from germline, CDR1 is SGHDN and CDR2 is FVKESK. The length of the CDR3 is 15 residues. CDR3 DNA sequence: TGTGCCAGCAGCCAAGTATGGAGGGATCACTATGGCTACACCTTC. Its translation: CASSQVWRDHYGYTF. The complete variable domain, with remaining parts taken from reference TRBV14 and TRBJ1-2, reads EAGVTQFPSHSVIEKGQTVTLRCDPISGHDNLYWYRRVMGKEIKFLLHFVKESKQDESGMPNNRFLAERTGGTYSTLKVQPAELEDSGVYFCASSQVWRDHYGYTFGSGTRLTVV.